This is a list of T cell receptor beta chains from one sample in a study of cytomegalovirus exposure and HLA in healthy donors. The data were produced by immunoSEQ multiplex PCR, yet TCRdb's version contains in-frame clones alone and is incomplete. This sample yields approximately 270,000 clones, of which roughly 85% are seen a single time; roughly 0.99% belongs to the top ten. Sequencing was carried out using PBMCs. The receptors shown here come from a young woman in good health and CMV-seronegative. The CDR3 runs from the conserved cysteine through the conserved F or W. A D gene is named only where the DNA matches it firmly.

CASSVGSWGGPEYGYTF,TRBV9,-
CASKEAGMYEQYF,TRBV28,TRBD2
CASSMSQVYGYTF,TRBV19,-
CASSLSSGDSGNTIYF,TRBV4-2,-
CASPDRAPNYEQYF,TRBV25-1,TRBD1
CASSLTAGGRTEAFF,TRBV7-3,-
CASSQSTDSYEQYF,TRBV4-3,-
CASSTLTDGYTF,TRBV28,-
CASSEVRGVYNEQFF,TRBV10-1,TRBD2
CASSRGTGPSSSYNSPLHF,TRBV19,TRBD1
CASSVGGIRGNSYEQYF,TRBV5-1,-